The 21 T cell receptor beta chains reported below all come from one sample, sequenced in a study of T cells in narcolepsy. Profiled with immunoSEQ multiplex PCR; TCRdb holds only in-frame clones, not every one. The table has 30,000 to 35,000 clones, about 85% seen once. Sequences were obtained from CD45RA- memory CD4+ T cells from PBMCs. The receptors originated from a human donor with narcolepsy.

The rearrangement links TRBV11-3 to TRBJ2-1, with a tentative D call TRBD2 (5 bases). Germline V CDR1 and CDR2: SGHNT, YENEEA. V shed 5 bases and J shed 0 bases, with 17 bases lying between them. This CDR3 is built from 17 residues. In DNA, the CDR3 is TGTGCCAGCAGCCGCCACCGGTACGCGGGCTCCTACAATGAGCAGTTCTTC. This gives the protein CASSRHRYAGSYNEQFF.

The rearrangement joins TRBV19 to TRBJ2-5; tentative D call: TRBD1 (6 bases). Germline loops: CDR1 LNHDA, CDR2 SQIVND (reference sequence). The CDR3 totals 13 residues. Trimming removed 7 bases from V and 2 bases from J, with 11 bases in between. CDR3 region: CASTGAGQETQYF. In nucleotides, the CDR3 is TGTGCCAGTACAGGGGCGGGTCAAGAGACCCAGTACTTC.

The CDR3 bases are TGCGCCAGCAGCTTGGCAACTAGCGGGTACAATGAGCAGTTCTTC. Encoded protein: CASSLATSGYNEQFF. This chain joins TRBV5-1 and TRBJ2-1, with 9 bases matching TRBD2. V shed 0 bases and J 4 bases; nucleotides not matched to a gene: 2. Per germline, CDR1 SGHRS and CDR2 YFSETQ. CDR3 size: 15 residues. Based on the CDR3 plus reference TRBV5-1 and TRBJ2-1, the full variable domain is KAGVTQTPRYLIKTRGQQVTLSCSPISGHRSVSWYQQTPGQGLQFLFEYFSETQRNKGNFPGRFSGRQFSNSRSEMNVSTLELGDSALYLCASSLATSGYNEQFFGPGTRLTVL.

The CDR3 region is CASRRNENTEAFF. The CDR3 nucleotides read TGCGCCAGCCGTAGGAATGAGAACACTGAAGCTTTCTTT. This chain links TRBV5-1 with TRBJ1-1; D call uncertain. With 7 bases removed from V and 1 base from J, the gap between germline ends came to 11 bases. The germline V gene encodes CDR1 SGHRS and CDR2 YFSETQ. This CDR3 is built from 13 residues.

The rearrangement joins TRBV5-4 to TRBJ2-5; TRBD2 matches at 10 bases. J gave up 5 bases and V 4 bases, and 8 bases lay outside the gene matches. CDR3 length: 15 amino acids. From germline, CDR1 is SGHNT and CDR2 YYREEE (reference sequence). The CDR3 DNA is TGTGCCAGCAGCCCGAGCGGGGGGGCGAGTGAGACCCAGTACTTC. This translates into CASSPSGGASETQYF.

The chain uses TRBV28 and TRBJ2-7, with TRBD2 matching 13 bases. Germline V gene data show CDR1 as MDHEN and CDR2 as SYDVKM. The length of the CDR3 is 15 residues. The V segment lost 5 bases and the J segment 7 bases; nucleotides outside the gene matches: 8. The CDR3 coding sequence is TGTGCCAGCAGTACCTGGACTAGCGGGAGAAGTGAGCAGTACTTC. Encoded protein: CASSTWTSGRSEQYF.

This clone has more than one count but fewer than ten. J is TRBJ1-6 and V is TRBV7-2; D is uncertain. In germline, CDR1 is SGHTA, CDR2 FQGNSA. The CDR3 is 15 amino acids. The germline V and J ends were trimmed by 3 bases and 5 bases, with 11 bases remaining between them. The CDR3 here is CASSFLRPDNSPLHF. CDR3 bases: TGTGCCAGCAGCTTCCTCAGACCAGATAATTCACCCCTCCACTTT.

V is TRBV6-6 and J is TRBJ1-2; D might be TRBD1 (5 bases). CDR3 length: 13 amino acids. The V and J ends lost 5 bases and 5 bases respectively, with 12 bases between them. Per germline, CDR1 MNHNY and CDR2 SVGAGI (reference sequence). The CDR3 nucleotides are TGTGCCAGCAGTGATACCGGGGGGTATGGCTACACCTTC. Its protein product is CASSDTGGYGYTF.

The chain couples TRBV15 to TRBJ2-2; no reliable D call. Germline V gene sequence: CDR1 LNHNV, CDR2 YYDKDF (reference sequence). V dropped 1 base and J dropped 7 bases, with 10 bases sitting between them. This CDR3 comprises 14 residues. Written as DNA, the CDR3 is TGTGCCACCAGCAGAGGGTACGCCGGCGGGGAGCTGTTTTTT. Its protein product is CATSRGYAGGELFF.

The rearrangement links TRBV4-2 to TRBJ2-3; 9 positions match TRBD1. V lost 5 bases to trimming and J lost 3 bases; unmatched junction nucleotides: 6. Germline CDR1 is LGHNA and CDR2 is YNFKEQ. The CDR3 is made up of 15 amino acids. For the CDR3, the DNA is TGTGCCAGCAGCGAGACAGGGGGACGTACAGATACGCAGTATTTT. This encodes CASSETGGRTDTQYF.

Only one count was recorded for this clone. The chain carries TRBV30 and TRBJ2-1; TRBD2 agrees at 13 bases. Germline-derived CDR1 and CDR2 are GTSNPN and SVGIG (reference sequence). V shed 1 base and J 0 bases; nucleotides not matched to a gene: 15. This CDR3 spans 21 amino acids. The CDR3 DNA sequence: TGTGCCTGGAGTGGCACTAGGACTAGCGGGGGTCCAAACCCCTCCTACAATGAGCAGTTCTTC. It codes for CAWSGTRTSGGPNPSYNEQFF.

The chain is built from TRBV7-2 and TRBJ2-7; 7 nucleotides match TRBD2. This CDR3 is built from 16 residues. The ends lost 0 bases at V and 5 bases at J; junction bases unmatched: 10. Germline CDR1 and CDR2: SGHTA and FQGNSA. The DNA for the CDR3 is TGTGCCAGCAGCTTAGCTCGGGGGAGGGCCATAGACGAGCAGTACTTC. Its translation is CASSLARGRAIDEQYF.

The chain uses TRBV30 and TRBJ2-3, with D perhaps TRBD2 (6 bases). This CDR3 is built from 15 residues. The germline V gene encodes CDR1 GTSNPN and CDR2 SVGIG (reference sequence). The V end was cut by 1 base, the J end by 2 bases, with 13 bases between. DNA for the CDR3: TGTGCCTGGAGTGGTTCCGGGAGCCTCACAGATACGCAGTATTTT. Its translation is CAWSGSGSLTDTQYF.

This sequence joins TRBV7-3 and TRBJ2-3; D is uncertain. V lost 3 bases and J 2 bases, leaving 9 bases between the germline ends. The CDR3 totals 14 residues. In germline, CDR1 is SGHTA, CDR2 FQGTGA. For the CDR3, the DNA is TGTGCCAGCAGCTTTTTAGGAACCACAGATACGCAGTATTTT. This gives the protein CASSFLGTTDTQYF.

The V call is TRBV19, the J call TRBJ2-3, with 8 bases that match TRBD1. After removal of 6 bases from V and 4 bases from J, the junction contained 6 bases not matched to a gene. The CDR3 runs to 14 residues. Germline V CDR1 and CDR2: LNHDA, SQIVND (reference sequence). Here the CDR3 reads CASSDRGGADTQYF. The CDR3 nucleotides read TGTGCCAGTAGCGACAGGGGTGGGGCAGATACGCAGTATTTT.

The CDR3 region has the DNA TGTGCCAGCTCACCTCCGGCGAGGGAGAGGGCTTTCTTT. Encoded protein: CASSPPARERAFF. The chain couples TRBV18 to TRBJ1-1, with D unclear. Germline CDR1 and CDR2: KGHSH and LQKENI. The CDR3 length is 13 residues. V was cut by 3 bases and J by 11 bases, with 16 bases left in between.

The rearrangement uses TRBV10-3 and TRBJ1-2; 10 bases align to TRBD1. The CDR3 has 14 amino acids. Germline V lookup: CDR1 ENHRY, CDR2 SYGVKD. V lost 7 bases and J lost 4; bases outside the gene matches: 6. The CDR3 spells CAIKTGTGVYGYTF. The CDR3 DNA sequence: TGTGCCATCAAGACCGGGACAGGGGTCTATGGCTACACCTTC.

The chain recombines TRBV18 with TRBJ2-3; D unclear. This CDR3 spans 14 amino acids. V was shortened by 4 bases and J by 0 bases, with 8 bases between the two germline ends. Germline lookup yields CDR1 KGHSH and CDR2 LQKENI. CDR3 residues: CASSLTDSTDTQYF. In nucleotides, the CDR3 is TGTGCCAGCTCACTTACAGATAGCACAGATACGCAGTATTTT.

This rearrangement joins TRBV12-5 to TRBJ2-3, with D maybe TRBD1 (8 bases). Per germline, CDR1 LGHNT and CDR2 FRNRAP. This CDR3 comprises 16 residues. The V and J ends lost 1 base and 3 bases respectively, with 14 bases between them. CDR3 DNA sequence: TGTGCTAGTGGTTTGGGGACAGGGAGGGGGACAGATACGCAGTATTTT. Its protein is CASGLGTGRGTDTQYF.

The chain uses TRBV6-1 and TRBJ2-7; 8 bases match TRBD2. The germline V gene has CDR1 MNHNS and CDR2 SASEGT. This CDR3 has 13 residues. V dropped 1 base and J dropped 9; count of bases not matched to a gene: 5. The CDR3 region is CASSEVAGFGQYF. CDR3 nucleotide sequence: TGTGCCAGCAGTGAAGTAGCGGGATTTGGGCAGTACTTC.

CDR3 bases: TGTGCCAGCTCACCACTTATGGGACGACAGGGAGGCGAGCAGTACTTC. Protein product: CASSPLMGRQGGEQYF. The V gene is TRBV18, the J gene TRBJ2-7; D may be TRBD1 (7 bases). Germline V lookup: CDR1 KGHSH, CDR2 LQKENI. The V gene lost 1 base and the J gene lost 6 bases, with 19 bases spanning the gap. This CDR3 contains 16 residues.